This entry describes one TCR beta chain. Roughly 0.45 to 1 ug RNA was reverse transcribed with random hexamers. Amplification of TCR beta CDR3 spanned 54 Vbeta and 13 Jbeta via immunoSEQ multiplex PCR. Each CDR3 protein gets one entry after TCRdb re-called the immunoSEQ multiplex PCR reads with MiXCR. The data contain approximately 160,000 distinct CDR3 sequences, around 94% of them seen just once; the ten biggest clones take up almost 0.095%. This sample is drawn from a study of CD8 T cells in Susac syndrome. This receptor was identified in a human donor with multiple sclerosis. Sequenced material: CD4+ T cells from PBMCs.

DNA of the CDR3: TGTGCCAGCTCACCACCGACGGAACGGAATACGCAGTATTTT. Encoded protein: CASSPPTERNTQYF. The chain uses TRBV18 and TRBJ2-3; the D is unclear. Trimming shortened V by 0 bases and J by 7 bases, and 11 bases separated the two germline ends. Per germline, CDR1 KGHSH and CDR2 LQKENI. The CDR3 loop spans 14 amino acids.